This passage covers 17 T cell receptor beta chains from one sample sequenced in a study of blood T cell repertoires in COVID-19 (dated by TCRdb to 2018 to 2021). To prepare the library, the immunoSEQ multiplex PCR assay was applied. Held by TCRdb, this immuneACCESS table contains in-frame sequences only and omits some clones. Under half of the omission traces to an unresolved V gene where checked; the cause of the rest is unknown. A total of 75,000 to 95,000 clones appear in this sample, roughly 85% of them only once. The ten largest clones add up to 15% to 20% of the sample. The sequencing input was peripheral blood. These receptors all come from an older woman with COVID-19, enrolled during active disease.

The chain carries TRBV6-1 and TRBJ2-3, with D perhaps matching TRBD2 (6 bases). V was pared by 5 bases and J by 4 bases, with 16 bases between. CDR1 is MNHNS and CDR2 is SASEGT in the germline V gene. This CDR3 is 15 amino acids long. The CDR3 here is CASSSGRERADTQYF. Here the CDR3 DNA reads TGTGCCAGCAGTTCAGGGCGTGAGCGGGCAGATACGCAGTATTTT.

This clone has more than one count but fewer than ten. In DNA form, the CDR3 reads TGTGCCAGCAGTGACGCGGGGTTAGGCTACAATGAGCAGTTCTTC. This gives the protein CASSDAGLGYNEQFF. This chain connects TRBV6-4 to TRBJ2-1; D is perhaps TRBD2 (6 bases). The CDR3 totals 15 residues. The V end lost 2 bases, the J end lost 3 bases, and 11 bases lay between the germline ends. Germline loops: CDR1 MRHNA, CDR2 SNTAGT.

V is TRBV6-5 and J is TRBJ1-6; D is possibly TRBD1 (6 bases). This CDR3 spans 14 amino acids. With 6 bases removed from V and 7 bases from J, the gap between germline ends came to 13 bases. From germline, CDR1 is MNHEY and CDR2 SVGAGI. CDR3 residues: CASSRQVRNSPLHF. CDR3 DNA: TGTGCCAGCAGCAGACAGGTCAGAAATTCACCCCTCCACTTT.

The V gene is TRBV3-1 (or the pseudogene TRBV3-2), the J gene TRBJ2-1, with TRBD1 as a possible D gene (6 bases). CDR3 length equals 16 residues. Germline CDR1 LGHDT, CDR2 YNNKEL (reference sequence). V lost 1 base and J 8 bases, leaving 18 bases between the germline ends. CDR3 bases: TGTGCCAGCAGCCAAGGGGTCAACCCAGGGGCCGATGAGCAGTTCTTC. It translates to CASSQGVNPGADEQFF.

In DNA form, the CDR3 reads TGTGCCAAAAAGGGGGACGGCTTCAATCAGCCCCAGCATTTT. This sequence encodes CAKKGDGFNQPQHF. This chain uses TRBV5-8 with TRBJ1-5; the D gene is possibly TRBD1 (6 bases). Germline CDR1 reads SGHTS; CDR2 reads YDEGEE. There are 14 residues in the CDR3. V was clipped by 9 bases and J by 3 bases, with 16 bases between them. Looking up the rest from reference TRBV5-8 and TRBJ1-5 gives the full variable domain: EAGVTQSPTHLIKTRGQQATLRCSPISGHTSVYWYQQALGLGLQFLLWYDEGEERNRGNFPPRFSGRQFPNYSSELNVNALELEDSALYLCAKKGDGFNQPQHFGDGTRLSIL.

The sample holds a few counts of this clone. The chain links TRBV6-1 to TRBJ1-2, with a possible D match to TRBD1 (5 bases). Germline-derived CDR1 and CDR2 are MNHNS and SASEGT. Trimming left V 1 base short and J 4 bases short, with 10 bases between. The CDR3 runs 14 residues. This chain's CDR3 is CASSEGGVGYGYTF. For the CDR3, the DNA is TGTGCCAGCAGTGAAGGGGGGGTCGGCTATGGCTACACCTTC.

The V and J genes are TRBV12-1 and TRBJ1-1; TRBD1, the table's D call, was not compared with the DNA. TRBV12-1 is an annotated pseudogene. CDR3 size: 17 residues. The CDR3 region has the DNA TGTGCCAGCAGGAGCCAGACAGGGGGGGATGTAAACACTGAAGCTTTCTTT. Amino acids: CASRSQTGGDVNTEAFF.

The V and J genes are TRBV7-2 and TRBJ2-1, with 8 bases aligning to TRBD1. This CDR3 is built from 15 residues. Germline trimming cut 2 bases from V and 4 bases from J; bases unmatched to any gene: 4. Germline values: CDR1 SGHTA, CDR2 FQGNSA. CDR3 sequence (DNA): TGTGCCAGCAGCTTACGGACAGGGTTTTACAATGAGCAGTTCTTC. Encoded protein: CASSLRTGFYNEQFF.

A single count supports this clone. The chain links TRBV6-6 to TRBJ1-1, with TRBD1 matching over 7 bases. The germline CDR1 and CDR2 sequences are MNHNY and SVGAGI (reference sequence). There are 13 residues in the CDR3. J lost 5 bases, V lost 2 bases, and 2 bases had no gene match. CDR3 nucleotide sequence: TGTGCCAGCAGTTACCGCAGGGGGACTGAAGCTTTCTTT. Its translation: CASSYRRGTEAFF.

The rearrangement links TRBV7-2 to TRBJ1-2; 7 bases match TRBD1. Losses at the gene ends were 5 bases for V and 4 bases for J; bases not matched to a gene: 4. Germline V gene lookup returns CDR1 SGHTA and CDR2 FQGNSA. The CDR3 loop spans 13 amino acids. CDR3 nucleotide sequence: TGTGCCAGCAGCCCCCGACAGGGCTATGGCTACACCTTC. Translation gives CASSPRQGYGYTF. Looking up the rest from reference TRBV7-2 and TRBJ1-2 gives the full variable domain: GAGVSQSPSNKVTEKGKDVELRCDPISGHTALYWYRQSLGQGLEFLIYFQGNSAPDKSGLPSDRFSAERTGGSVSTLTIQRTQQEDSAVYLCASSPRQGYGYTFGSGTRLTVV.

This chain uses TRBV24-1 with TRBJ2-1; D perhaps matches TRBD2 (5 bases). Germline V gene sequence: CDR1 KGHDR, CDR2 SFDVKD. This CDR3 spans 14 amino acids. V was shortened by 3 bases and J by 6 bases, with 11 bases between the two germline ends. The CDR3 DNA reads TGTGCCACCAGTGATGGCTGGGCGGGCAATGAGCAGTTCTTC. It specifies CATSDGWAGNEQFF.

The chain has TRBV12-5 and TRBJ2-5; D might be TRBD2 (5 bases). V lost 3 bases and J 4 bases, leaving 15 bases between the germline ends. This CDR3 has 15 amino acids. Germline-derived CDR1 and CDR2 are LGHNT and FRNRAP. The CDR3 protein is CASGFSDGVGETQYF. CDR3 bases: TGTGCTAGTGGTTTCTCCGACGGGGTCGGAGAGACCCAGTACTTC.

V usage is TRBV25-1 and J usage is TRBJ1-4; D perhaps matches TRBD1 (5 bases). V dropped 2 bases and J dropped 4 bases, with 11 bases sitting between them. Germline CDR1 is MGHDK and CDR2 is SYGVNS. The CDR3 is made up of 15 amino acids. The CDR3 bases are TGTGCCAGCAGTGAAATTGACAGAAATAATGAAAAACTGTTTTTT. As protein: CASSEIDRNNEKLFF.

CDR3 DNA sequence: TGTGCCAGCAGTTACGTTAGCGGGGGGGCAACAGATACGCAGTATTTT. It is translated as CASSYVSGGATDTQYF. The rearrangement links TRBV6-5 to TRBJ2-3, with 11 nucleotides matching TRBD2. The CDR3 is 16 amino acids. In germline, CDR1 is MNHEY, CDR2 SVGAGI. Trimming cost V 2 bases and J 3 bases; bases outside gene matches: 4.

This chain links TRBV5-4 with TRBJ1-5; no firm D call. Germline V CDR1 and CDR2: SGHNT, YYREEE (reference sequence). The CDR3 consists of 13 residues. V lost 0 bases to trimming and J lost 2 bases, with 3 bases between them. For the CDR3, the DNA is TGTGCCAGCAGCTTGGCGGGCAATCAGCCCCAGCATTTT. Translated: CASSLAGNQPQHF.

The gene calls are TRBV4-1 and TRBJ1-2, with a tentative D call TRBD1 (5 bases). The CDR3 runs to 17 residues. Trimming took off 2 bases at V and 3 bases at J, with 19 bases between the two ends. Per the germline V gene, CDR1 is MGHRA and CDR2 is YSYEKL. The CDR3 protein is CASSQIPSIDRYYGYTF. CDR3 coding DNA: TGCGCCAGCAGCCAAATCCCTTCAATTGACAGATACTATGGCTACACCTTC.

The CDR3 sequence: CATSPTPNSGNTIYF. DNA for the CDR3: TGTGCCACCAGTCCGACACCAAACTCTGGAAACACCATATATTTT. The chain couples TRBV15 to TRBJ1-3; D is unclear. CDR1 is LNHNV, CDR2 YYDKDF, per germline (reference sequence). Trimming pared 6 bases from V and 0 bases from J, leaving 12 bases between. The length of the CDR3 is 15 residues.